Here is one T cell receptor (beta chain) with its context. This CDR3 is 14 amino acids long. Germline V gene sequence: CDR1 SGHTA, CDR2 FQGNSA. The germline V and J ends were trimmed by 6 bases and 3 bases, with 13 bases remaining between them. The data were obtained in a study of blood T cell repertoires in COVID-19. Data came from immunoSEQ multiplex PCR; TCRdb stores just in-frame clones and leaves some out. The sample has about 300,000 clones; around nine tenths are singletons. The origin of this receptor is a man in his 70s with acute or convalescent COVID-19. The V call is TRBV7-2, the J call TRBJ2-3; TRBD2 might be the D (5 bases). The specimen was peripheral blood. CDR3 region: CASSEGFSTDTQYF. In DNA form, the CDR3 reads TGTGCCAGCAGTGAGGGATTTAGTACAGATACGCAGTATTTT.